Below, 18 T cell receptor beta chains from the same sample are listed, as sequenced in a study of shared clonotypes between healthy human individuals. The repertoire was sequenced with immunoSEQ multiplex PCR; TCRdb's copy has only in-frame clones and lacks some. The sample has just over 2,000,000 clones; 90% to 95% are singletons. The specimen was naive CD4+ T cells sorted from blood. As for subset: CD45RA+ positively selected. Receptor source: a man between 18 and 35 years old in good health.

The CDR3: CASSGNRDYNSPLHF. The CDR3 nucleotides are TGTGCCAGCAGTGGCAACAGGGATTATAATTCACCCCTCCACTTT. The chain combines TRBV28 with TRBJ1-6; possible D gene TRBD1, 6 bases. The germline V gene has CDR1 MDHEN and CDR2 SYDVKM. CDR3 length equals 15 residues. Trimming took off 5 bases at V and 4 bases at J, with 12 bases between the two ends. Looking up the rest from reference TRBV28 and TRBJ1-6 gives the full variable domain: DVKVTQSSRYLVKRTGEKVFLECVQDMDHENMFWYRQDPGLGLRLIYFSYDVKMKEKGDIPEGYSVSREKKERFSLILESASTNQTSMYLCASSGNRDYNSPLHFGNGTRLTVT.

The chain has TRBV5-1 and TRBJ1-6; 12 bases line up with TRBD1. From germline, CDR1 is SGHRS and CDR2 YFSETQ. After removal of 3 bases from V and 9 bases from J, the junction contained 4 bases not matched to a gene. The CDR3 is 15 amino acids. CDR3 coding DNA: TGCGCCAGCAGCTCGGGACAGGGGGCGCCTTCACCCCTCCACTTT. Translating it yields CASSSGQGAPSPLHF.

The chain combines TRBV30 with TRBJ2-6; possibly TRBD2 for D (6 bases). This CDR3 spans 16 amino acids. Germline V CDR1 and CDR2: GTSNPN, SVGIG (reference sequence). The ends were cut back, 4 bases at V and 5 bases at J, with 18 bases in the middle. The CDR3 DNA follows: TGTGCCTGGACTTCTCCAAGGGGAGGTCGGGCCAACGTCCTGACTTTC. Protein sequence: CAWTSPRGGRANVLTF.

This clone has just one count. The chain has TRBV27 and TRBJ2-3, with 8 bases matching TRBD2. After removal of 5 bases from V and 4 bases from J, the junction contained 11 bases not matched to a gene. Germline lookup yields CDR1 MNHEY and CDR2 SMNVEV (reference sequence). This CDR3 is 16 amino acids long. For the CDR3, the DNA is TGTGCCAGCAGTCCCCTGTCGAGCGGGAGCGCAGATACGCAGTATTTT. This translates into CASSPLSSGSADTQYF.

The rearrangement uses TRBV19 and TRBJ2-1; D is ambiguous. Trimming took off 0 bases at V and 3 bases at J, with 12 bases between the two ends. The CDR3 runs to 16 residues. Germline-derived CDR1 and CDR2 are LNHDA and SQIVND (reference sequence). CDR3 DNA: TGTGCCAGTAGTATAGATCAATTATCCTTCTACAATGAGCAGTTCTTC. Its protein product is CASSIDQLSFYNEQFF.

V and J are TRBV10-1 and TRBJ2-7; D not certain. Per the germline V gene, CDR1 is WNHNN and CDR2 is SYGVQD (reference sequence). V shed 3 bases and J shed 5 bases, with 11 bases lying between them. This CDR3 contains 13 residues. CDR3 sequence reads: CASSDRYPDEQYF. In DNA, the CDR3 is TGCGCCAGCAGTGACAGGTACCCCGACGAGCAGTACTTC.

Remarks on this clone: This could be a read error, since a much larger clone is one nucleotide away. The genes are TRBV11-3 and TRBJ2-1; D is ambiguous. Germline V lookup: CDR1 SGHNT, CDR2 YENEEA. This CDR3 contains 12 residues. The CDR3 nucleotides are TGTGCCAGCAGCCAAGAAGGGATTGAGCGGTTCTTC. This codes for CASSQEGIERFF. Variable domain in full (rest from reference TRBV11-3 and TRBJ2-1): EAGVVQSPRYKIIEKKQPVAFWCNPISGHNTLYWYLQNLGQGPELLIRYENEEAVDDSQLPKDRFSAERLKGVDSTLKIQPAELGDSAVYLCASSQEGIERFFGPGTRLTVL.

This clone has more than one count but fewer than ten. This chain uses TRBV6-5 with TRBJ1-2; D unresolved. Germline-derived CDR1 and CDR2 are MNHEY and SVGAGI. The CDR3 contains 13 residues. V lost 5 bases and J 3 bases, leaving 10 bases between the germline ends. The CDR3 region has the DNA TGTGCCAGCAGTGTACAGTCTTACTATGGCTACACCTTC. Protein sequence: CASSVQSYYGYTF.

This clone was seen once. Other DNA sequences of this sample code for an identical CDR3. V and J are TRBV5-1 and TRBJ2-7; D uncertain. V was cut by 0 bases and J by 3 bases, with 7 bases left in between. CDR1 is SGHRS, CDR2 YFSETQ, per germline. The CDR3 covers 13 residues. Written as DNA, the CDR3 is TGCGCCAGCAGCTTGGAGGGCGGCTACGAGCAGTACTTC. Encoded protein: CASSLEGGYEQYF.

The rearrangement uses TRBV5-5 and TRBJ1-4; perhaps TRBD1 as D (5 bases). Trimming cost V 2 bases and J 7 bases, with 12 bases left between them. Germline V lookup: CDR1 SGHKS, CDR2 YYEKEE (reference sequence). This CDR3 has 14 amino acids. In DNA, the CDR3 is TGTGCCAGCAGCTTAACCAGGGAGAGTGAAAAACTGTTTTTT. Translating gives CASSLTRESEKLFF.

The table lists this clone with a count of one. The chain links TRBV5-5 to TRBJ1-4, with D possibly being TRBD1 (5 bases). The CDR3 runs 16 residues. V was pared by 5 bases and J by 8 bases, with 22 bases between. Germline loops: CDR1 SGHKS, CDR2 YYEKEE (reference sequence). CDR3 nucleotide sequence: TGTGCCAGCAGTCAAAGCTCGGCAGGGAGGGACGAAAAACTGTTTTTT. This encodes CASSQSSAGRDEKLFF.

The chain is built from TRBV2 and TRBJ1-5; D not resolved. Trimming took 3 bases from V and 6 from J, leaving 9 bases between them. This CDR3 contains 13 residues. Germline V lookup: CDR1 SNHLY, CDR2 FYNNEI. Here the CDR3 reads CASSEQFGQPQHF. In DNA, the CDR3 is TGTGCCAGCAGTGAGCAGTTCGGTCAGCCCCAGCATTTT.

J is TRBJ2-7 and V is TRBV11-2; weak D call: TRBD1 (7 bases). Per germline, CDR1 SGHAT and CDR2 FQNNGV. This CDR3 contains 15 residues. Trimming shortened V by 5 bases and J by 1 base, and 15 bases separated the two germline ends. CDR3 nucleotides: TGTGCCAGCAGCCCAGGGGGGACTCTATCCTACGAGCAGTACTTC. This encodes CASSPGGTLSYEQYF.

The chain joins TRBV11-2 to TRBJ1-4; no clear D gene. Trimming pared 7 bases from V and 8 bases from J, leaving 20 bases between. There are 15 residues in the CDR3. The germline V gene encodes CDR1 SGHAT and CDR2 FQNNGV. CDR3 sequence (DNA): TGTGCCAGCAACACCCTCAAGGGTTACGGGGAAAAACTGTTTTTT. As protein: CASNTLKGYGEKLFF.

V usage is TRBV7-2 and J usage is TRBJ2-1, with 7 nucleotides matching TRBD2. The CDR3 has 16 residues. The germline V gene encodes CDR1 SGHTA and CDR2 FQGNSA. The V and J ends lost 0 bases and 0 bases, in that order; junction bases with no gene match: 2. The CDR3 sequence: CASSLASGPSYNEQFF. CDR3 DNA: TGTGCCAGCAGCTTAGCTAGCGGGCCCTCCTACAATGAGCAGTTCTTC.

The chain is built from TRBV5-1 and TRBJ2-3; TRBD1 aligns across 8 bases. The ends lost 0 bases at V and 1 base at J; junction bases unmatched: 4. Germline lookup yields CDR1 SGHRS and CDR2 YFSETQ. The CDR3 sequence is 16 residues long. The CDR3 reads CASSLGQGKGTDTQYF. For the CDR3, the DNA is TGCGCCAGCAGCTTGGGACAGGGGAAAGGCACAGATACGCAGTATTTT.

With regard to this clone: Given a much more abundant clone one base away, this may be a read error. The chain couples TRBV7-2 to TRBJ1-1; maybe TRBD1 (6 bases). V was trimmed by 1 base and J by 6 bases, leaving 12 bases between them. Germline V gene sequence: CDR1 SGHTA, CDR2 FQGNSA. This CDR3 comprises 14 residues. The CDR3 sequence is CASSLVMGGAEAFF. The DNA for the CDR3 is TGTGCCAGCAGCTTAGTGATGGGGGGCGCTGAAGCTTTCTTT.

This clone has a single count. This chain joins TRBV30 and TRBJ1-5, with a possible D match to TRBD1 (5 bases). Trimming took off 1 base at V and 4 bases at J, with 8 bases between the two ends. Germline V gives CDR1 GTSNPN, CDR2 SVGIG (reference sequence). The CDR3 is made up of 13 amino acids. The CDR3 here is CAWSDRMNQPQHF. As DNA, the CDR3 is TGTGCCTGGAGTGACAGGATGAATCAGCCCCAGCATTTT.